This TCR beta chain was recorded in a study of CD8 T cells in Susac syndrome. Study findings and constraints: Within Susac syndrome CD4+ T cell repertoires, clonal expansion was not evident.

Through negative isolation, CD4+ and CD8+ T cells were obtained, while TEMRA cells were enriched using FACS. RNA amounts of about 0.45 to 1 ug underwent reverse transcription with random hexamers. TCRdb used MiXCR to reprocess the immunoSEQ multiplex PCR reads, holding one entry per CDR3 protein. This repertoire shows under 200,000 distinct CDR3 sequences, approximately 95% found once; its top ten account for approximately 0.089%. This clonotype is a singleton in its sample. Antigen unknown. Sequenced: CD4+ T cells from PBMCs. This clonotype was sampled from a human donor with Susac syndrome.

The CDR3 nucleotides read TGCAGTGCTAGACCGACCGCCGTTAATCGGGGCTACACCTTC. Translating it yields CSARPTAVNRGYTF. V and J are TRBV20-1 and TRBJ1-2; D gene uncertain. Germline V gene data show CDR1 as DFQATT and CDR2 as SNEGSKA (reference sequence). Trimming removed 2 bases at V and 8 bases at J, with 18 bases between. The CDR3 runs 14 residues.